The 19 T cell receptor beta chains below come from one sample, sequenced in a study of tumor-infiltrating lymphocytes in primary liver carcinoma. RNA and DNA were co-extracted from approximately 20-30 mg of unsorted bulk tissue. Production of TCR beta cDNA used 500 ng total RNA together with a constant-region primer. Libraries covering TCR beta were generated through three nested multiplex PCR rounds (using a slightly modified ARM-PCR). TRBV1-TRBV30 forward primers paired with a C-beta reverse primer were used in the first two PCR rounds, which ran about 11 cycles each. MiXCR was run by TCRdb on the multiplex PCR reads, yielding one entry per CDR3 protein. In the table there are approximately 110,000 distinct CDR3 sequences, around 60% of which are singletons. The sample consisted of liver tumor tissue from sampling region 3. Described subset: tumor region T3, left-lateral pole. Source of these receptors: a woman aged 60-70 years with primary liver carcinoma and hepatitis B virus infection.

With regard to this clonotype: Possible read error: a much larger clone is one base away. J is TRBJ2-7 and V is TRBV6-6; D possibly corresponds to TRBD1 (5 bases). Germline V gives CDR1 MNHNY, CDR2 SVGAGI (reference sequence). This CDR3 has 13 residues. The CDR3 DNA sequence: TGTGCCAGCACCAAAGACAGCTTCTACGAGCGGTACTTC. Its protein is CASTKDSFYERYF.

The chain combines TRBV5-4 with TRBJ1-1; D is ambiguous. Per the germline V gene, CDR1 is SGHNT and CDR2 is YYREEE (reference sequence). V was shortened by 0 bases and J by 0 bases, with 6 bases between the two germline ends. This CDR3 comprises 14 residues. DNA of the CDR3: TGTGCCAGCAGCTTGGAGCTGGTGAACACTGAAGCTTTCTTT. The encoded protein is CASSLELVNTEAFF.

As regards this clonotype: The conserved phenylalanine or tryptophan is not found at the CDR3 terminus, so this likely reflects a read error. The rearrangement joins TRBV6-5 to TRBJ1-6, with unresolved D. The germline V gene has CDR1 MNHEY and CDR2 SVGAGI. This CDR3 region has 15 residues. V lost 0 bases and J 10 bases, leaving 13 bases between the germline ends. The CDR3: CASSYSGSAGSPLHY. The CDR3, as DNA: TGTGCCAGCAGTTACTCTGGGAGTGCTGGATCACCCCTCCACTAT.

About this clonotype itself: At one boundary the junction diverges from the germline segment, which might be a read error. V and J are TRBV11-2 and TRBJ2-2; D possibly corresponds to TRBD2 (5 bases). Germline values: CDR1 SGHAT, CDR2 FQNNGV. CDR3 length: 13 amino acids. This chain's CDR3 is CASSLDRTGVLFF. CDR3 bases: TGTGCCAGTAGTTTAGATAGGACTGGGGTGCTGTTTTTT.

This clonotype was picked up many times. The genes are TRBV28 and TRBJ2-1, with 8 nucleotides matching TRBD2. Germline trimming cut 6 bases from V and 6 bases from J; bases unmatched to any gene: 10. The germline gives CDR1 MDHEN, CDR2 SYDVKM. The CDR3 consists of 15 residues. The CDR3 region has the DNA TGTGCCAGCAGCCGACGGGAGGGTGTAGGCAATGAGCAGTTCTTC. Its protein product is CASSRREGVGNEQFF.

The V call is TRBV29-1, the J call TRBJ2-7; 13 bases fit TRBD2. CDR3 length: 15 residues. Germline V gives CDR1 SQVTM, CDR2 ANQGSEA. CDR3 sequence: CGAQVTSGRPWEQYF. The CDR3 nucleotides read TGCGGCGCCCAGGTGACTAGCGGGAGGCCCTGGGAGCAGTACTTC.

The table lists this clonotype with many counts. The gene calls are TRBV28 and TRBJ2-7; TRBD1 matches 8 bases. The trim removed 5 bases at V and 2 bases at J, leaving 8 bases unmatched. Germline V CDR1 and CDR2: MDHEN, SYDVKM. The CDR3 extends over 15 amino acids. CDR3 loop: CASSQTGTGAYEQYF. As DNA, the CDR3 is TGTGCCAGCAGTCAAACCGGGACAGGCGCCTACGAGCAGTACTTC.

This chain joins TRBV11-2 and TRBJ2-7, with 12 bases aligning to TRBD2. CDR3 length equals 20 residues. Germline V gene data show CDR1 as SGHAT and CDR2 as FQNNGV. Trimming at V came to 1 base and at J to 4 bases, leaving 17 bases not matched to a gene. CDR3 in amino acids: CASSLAISGLAGQHKYEQYF. The CDR3 nucleotides read TGTGCCAGCAGCTTAGCGATCTCGGGACTAGCGGGTCAACACAAGTACGAGCAGTACTTC.

This chain uses TRBV29-1 with TRBJ1-1; D might be TRBD1 (5 bases). Trimming pared 8 bases from V and 7 bases from J, leaving 8 bases between. CDR1 SQVTM and CDR2 ANQGSEA come from the germline V gene. The CDR3 contains 9 residues. CDR3 in DNA: TGCAGCTTAGGGGATGAAGCTTTCTTT. Translated: CSLGDEAFF.

Remarks on this clonotype: At one of its ends the junction is not consistent with the germline gene, which may arise from a read error. The chain couples TRBV6-1 to TRBJ2-7, with D possibly TRBD2 on 5 matching bases. This CDR3 contains 16 residues. CDR1 is MNHNS, CDR2 SASEGT, per germline. This CDR3 is CASSSGSGRRYYEHYF. In nucleotides, the CDR3 is TGTGCCAGCAGTTCCGGGTCGGGGAGACGGTACTACGAGCACTACTTC.

About this clonotype: The final CDR3 position lacks the conserved phenylalanine or tryptophan, pointing to a likely read error. The chain couples TRBV6-1 to TRBJ2-5; D is possibly TRBD2 (6 bases). The germline V and J ends were trimmed by 11 bases and 5 bases, with 21 bases remaining between them. CDR1 MNHNS and CDR2 SASEGT come from the germline V gene. This CDR3 is built from 14 residues. The CDR3 nucleotides read TGTGCCTGCCGATACGGGGAGGTCTGGGAGACCCAGTACATC. This encodes CACRYGEVWETQYI.

By frequency in the sample, this clonotype is medium-sized. This chain connects TRBV11-2 to TRBJ1-1; the D is unclear. Germline-derived CDR1 and CDR2 are SGHAT and FQNNGV. V lost 0 bases and J lost 0, with 8 bases in between. CDR3 length: 15 residues. The CDR3 sequence is CASSLEPGLNTEAFF. For the CDR3, the DNA is TGTGCCAGCAGCTTAGAGCCCGGCCTGAACACTGAAGCTTTCTTT.

With regard to this clonotype: It is likely a read error, because the conserved phenylalanine at the end of the CDR3 is missing. The CDR3 loop is CASSQVRDSPLHL. The CDR3 coding sequence is TGCGCCAGCAGCCAAGTAAGGGACTCACCCCTCCACTTA. The gene calls are TRBV4-1 and TRBJ1-6; tentative D call: TRBD1 (5 bases). The CDR3 length is 13 residues. Germline V lookup: CDR1 MGHRA, CDR2 YSYEKL. Deletions cut 1 base from V and 10 bases from J, with 8 bases between.

Details on this clonotype: The CDR3 ends on some other residue instead of the conserved phenylalanine or tryptophan, so this is likely a read error. The J gene is TRBJ2-3, the V gene TRBV11-3; maybe TRBD2 (6 bases). Germline V lookup: CDR1 SGHNT, CDR2 YENEEA. CDR3 length: 14 residues. V was cut by 7 bases and J by 2 bases, with 13 bases left in between. CDR3 DNA sequence: TGTGCCAGCAACTTCAGGACTATCACAGATACGCAGTATTTA. Amino acids: CASNFRTITDTQYL.

A remark on this clonotype: A read error may account for a junction end that differs from germline. The V call is TRBV6-5, the J call TRBJ2-7, with D perhaps TRBD2 (6 bases). Germline-derived CDR1 and CDR2 are MNHEY and SVGAGI. This CDR3 has 15 residues. CDR3 in amino acids: CATSVKPTGVGEQCF. The CDR3 coding sequence is TGTGCCACCAGCGTAAAACCGACGGGGGTGGGAGAGCAGTGCTTC.

This sequence joins TRBV11-3 and TRBJ1-1; D is possibly TRBD1 (6 bases). Trimming removed 1 base from V and 9 bases from J, with 12 bases in between. This CDR3 has 13 amino acids. CDR1 SGHNT and CDR2 YENEEA come from the germline V gene. The CDR3, as DNA: TGTGCCAGCAGCTTAGCAAGGGGGTCTCAAGCTTTCTTT. It codes for CASSLARGSQAFF.

Comments on this clonotype: This may be a read error, as it is one base from a much larger clone. J is TRBJ1-5 and V is TRBV7-8; possibly TRBD1 for D (5 bases). The germline gives CDR1 SGHVS, CDR2 FQNEAQ. CDR3 length: 14 amino acids. The CDR3 loop reads CASSLRTPDQAQHF. The CDR3 region has the DNA TGTGCCAGCAGCTTACGGACACCTGATCAGGCCCAGCATTTT. Based on the CDR3 plus reference TRBV7-8 and TRBJ1-5, the full variable domain is GAGVSQSPRYKVAKRGQDVALRCDPISGHVSLFWYQQALGQGPEFLTYFQNEAQLDKSGLPSDRFFAERPEGSVSTLKIQRTQQEDSAVYLCASSLRTPDQAQHFGDGTRLSIL.

This clonotype has ten or more counts. V and J are TRBV4-2 and TRBJ1-3; D unclear. V was clipped by 5 bases and J by 7 bases, with 18 bases between them. Germline CDR1 reads LGHNA; CDR2 reads YNFKEQ. The CDR3 runs to 15 residues. The DNA of the CDR3 is TGTGCCAGCAGCGTCGAAAGAACAACCCTCAACACCATATATTTT. Its protein product is CASSVERTTLNTIYF.

This clonotype has a handful of counts. The chain has TRBV16 and TRBJ2-7; weak D call: TRBD2 (6 bases). Trimming stripped 2 bases from V and 4 bases from J, with 15 bases between. The CDR3 extends over 15 amino acids. The germline CDR1 and CDR2 sequences are KGHSY and FQNENV. CDR3 nucleotide sequence: TGTGCCAGCAGCCAACCCCCAGCGGGCGTTTACGAGCAGTACTTC. Translation: CASSQPPAGVYEQYF.